What follows is one TCR beta chain and its context. Trimming shortened V by 0 bases and J by 4 bases, and 15 bases separated the two germline ends. The CDR3 is 16 amino acids. Germline loops: CDR1 LGHDT, CDR2 YNNKEL (reference sequence). This specimen belongs to a study of blood T cell repertoires in COVID-19. Study background: PBMCs, B-cell-depleted T cells, or T cells provided the cDNA or gDNA that made up the material.

Here immunoSEQ multiplex PCR was the method, and the copy in TCRdb shows in-frame clones only, minus some. The table has roughly 250,000 clones, about nine tenths seen once. This TCR came from a young woman with acute COVID-19. Sequenced sample: PBMCs or T cells enriched from blood (not recorded which). The genes are TRBV3-1 (or the pseudogene TRBV3-2) and TRBJ1-2; no clear D. The CDR3 loop is CASSQDLSAGVYGYTF. The CDR3 DNA reads TGTGCCAGCAGCCAAGATCTGTCGGCAGGTGTCTATGGCTACACCTTC.